One and the same sample provided the 6 T cell receptor beta chains below, sequenced in a study of blood T cells in healthy people across ages. The authors ran a second PCR of about 6 to 11 cycles using a sample-barcoded 5' primer and a J-beta primer mix. TCRdb itself ran the 5' RACE reads through MiXCR, one entry per CDR3 protein. The table shows about 780,000 distinct CDR3 sequences, with roughly 24% occurring only once. These data were also reused for a study on T cells of mothers and their children.

What was sequenced was blood. The receptors were sampled from a boy younger than 18 in good health.

The chain joins TRBV4-1 to TRBJ2-5; 7 bases match TRBD2. This CDR3 comprises 14 residues. V gave up 3 bases and J gave up 4 bases; unmatched junction bases: 5. Germline CDR1 is MGHRA and CDR2 is YSYEKL. The CDR3 DNA is TGCGCCAGCAGCCAGGGGGGGACTCCAGAGACCCAGTACTTC. This gives the protein CASSQGGTPETQYF.

This clonotype was seen many times. The chain joins TRBV20-1 to TRBJ1-2; 9 bases fit TRBD1. The length of the CDR3 is 16 residues. Germline-derived CDR1 and CDR2 are DFQATT and SNEGSKA (reference sequence). The ends lost 5 bases at V and 5 bases at J; junction bases unmatched: 15. In DNA form, the CDR3 reads TGCAGTGCTTCCGTTCCTTCCGGGACAGGGAGTTATGGCTACACCTTC. Translation gives CSASVPSGTGSYGYTF.

CDR3 sequence: CSASTGNAEAFF. CDR3 sequence (DNA): TGCAGTGCTTCCACAGGGAATGCTGAAGCTTTCTTT. The V and J genes are TRBV20-1 and TRBJ1-1; tentative D call: TRBD1 (6 bases). The length of the CDR3 is 12 residues. Trimming left V 5 bases short and J 6 bases short, with 13 bases between. CDR1 is DFQATT and CDR2 is SNEGSKA in the germline V gene (reference sequence).

This clonotype was seen only a few times. At one end, the junction sequence differs from germline, possibly due to a read error. The chain has TRBV6-1 and TRBJ1-2; 9 bases are a match to TRBD1. The CDR3 is 16 residues long. Per germline, CDR1 MNHNS and CDR2 SASEGT. The CDR3 DNA is TGTGCCAGCACCCCGATACAGGGGGCCGGGGACTATGGCCACACCTTC. Its translation: CASTPIQGAGDYGHTF.

The chain uses TRBV7-9 and TRBJ2-3, with D uncertain. This CDR3 has 13 amino acids. Germline assignment: CDR1 SEHNR and CDR2 FQNEAQ (reference sequence). The V end was cut by 3 bases, the J end by 7 bases, with 11 bases between. The CDR3: CASSFGPGYTQYF. CDR3 coding DNA: TGTGCCAGCAGCTTCGGGCCCGGATATACGCAGTATTTT.

This chain connects TRBV5-1 to TRBJ2-7; 11 nucleotides match TRBD2. The germline gives CDR1 SGHRS, CDR2 YFSETQ. CDR3 length: 15 amino acids. With 0 bases clipped from V and 5 bases from J, the junction kept 4 bases outside the gene matches. The DNA of the CDR3 is TGCGCCAGCAGCTTGGAGACTAGCGGGGTGGACGAGCAGTACTTC. This gives the protein CASSLETSGVDEQYF.